Shown below are 30 T cell receptor beta chains from a single sample sequenced in a study of regulatory T cells in long-lasting Graves disease. Time point meaning: newly diagnosed GD, antithyroid drugs for less than 3 months. From RNA extracted from PBMCs, the TCR library was made. Arm-PCR of CDR3 regions and iRepertoire HTBI primers were the basis on which TCR beta libraries were built. MiXCR, run by TCRdb on the multiplex PCR reads, gives a single entry per CDR3 protein. The repertoire holds some 330,000 distinct CDR3 sequences, with over 9.5% as singletons. These records were also assigned to another study, of T cells in Graves' hyperthyroidism and ophthalmopathy.

Specimen: peripheral blood mononuclear cells (PBMCs), collected at new diagnosis, from a patient treated with antithyroid drugs. The receptor source for this set is a woman between 18 and 30 years old with Graves disease.

V usage is TRBV7-2 and J usage is TRBJ2-4; 7 bases match TRBD1. V lost 1 base to trimming and J lost 3 bases; unmatched junction nucleotides: 6. CDR3 length: 16 residues. Germline V CDR1 and CDR2: SGHTA, FQGNSA. CDR3 in amino acids: CASSLVGGAVKNIQYF. CDR3 nucleotides: TGTGCCAGCAGCTTAGTAGGGGGCGCCGTCAAAAACATTCAGTACTTC.

V usage is TRBV20-1 and J usage is TRBJ2-3; TRBD2 matches at 16 bases. V lost 4 bases, J lost 2 bases, and 15 bases stayed unmatched. Germline V gene sequence: CDR1 DFQATT, CDR2 SNEGSKA (reference sequence). This CDR3 has 20 amino acids. The CDR3 DNA follows: TGCAGTGCTACACCTTTACCGGGACTAGCGGGAGGGCCGTACACAGATACGCAGTATTTT. This sequence encodes CSATPLPGLAGGPYTDTQYF.

With respect to this clonotype: A much larger clone differs from this one at a single base, so this may be a read error. The chain couples TRBV30 to TRBJ2-7; TRBD2 might be the D (6 bases). Germline CDR1 GTSNPN, CDR2 SVGIG (reference sequence). The CDR3 runs 13 residues. Trimming stripped 4 bases from V and 2 bases from J, with 12 bases between. The CDR3 DNA reads as TGTGCCTGGACAGTGGGGACTCCCTACGAGCAGTACGTC. Translated, it gives CAWTVGTPYEQYV.

This clonotype has just a few counts. The genes are TRBV4-3 and TRBJ2-1; the D is unclear. CDR3 size: 16 residues. The germline CDR1 and CDR2 sequences are LGHNA and YSLEER. Trimming pared 0 bases from V and 6 bases from J, leaving 15 bases between. CDR3 DNA: TGCGCCAGCAGCCAAGACGAGATGGCAGCTGGCAATGAGCAGTTCTTC. Protein sequence: CASSQDEMAAGNEQFF.

This clonotype was seen many times. The chain joins TRBV12-3 or TRBV12-4 to TRBJ2-1; 10 bases map to TRBD2. V was clipped by 5 bases and J by 4 bases; unmatched bases: 5. The CDR3 runs 15 residues. The CDR3 region has the DNA TGTGCCAGCAGTCGCCTGGGACTAGCGTACAATGAGCAGTTCTTC. Translated, it gives CASSRLGLAYNEQFF.

This clonotype was detected many times. The rearrangement links TRBV11-2 to TRBJ1-1, with TRBD1 matching 10 bases. CDR1 is SGHAT and CDR2 is FQNNGV in the germline V gene. J gave up 5 bases and V 0 bases, and 3 bases lay outside the gene matches. CDR3 length: 15 amino acids. The CDR3 DNA reads as TGTGCCAGCAGCTTAGAAGGACAGGGGGGGACTGAAGCTTTCTTT. This translates into CASSLEGQGGTEAFF.

The rearrangement links TRBV20-1 to TRBJ2-7, with D unresolved. Germline-derived CDR1 and CDR2 are DFQATT and SNEGSKA (reference sequence). Trimming took 5 bases from V and 9 from J, leaving 14 bases between them. CDR3 length: 11 amino acids. For the CDR3, the DNA is TGCAGTGCTCTCCAACCCCCCGGGCAGTACTTC. It specifies CSALQPPGQYF.

The table lists this clonotype with a few counts. V is TRBV5-1 and J is TRBJ2-1; tentative D call: TRBD2 (7 bases). Germline CDR1 SGHRS, CDR2 YFSETQ. The CDR3 extends over 15 amino acids. V was cut by 0 bases and J by 7 bases, with 14 bases left in between. The CDR3 spells CASSLGGGLTNEQFF. The CDR3 DNA reads TGCGCCAGCAGCTTGGGGGGGGGCCTGACAAATGAGCAGTTCTTC.

The table lists this clonotype with many counts. The CDR3, as DNA: TGTGCCAGCAGCCCCTTATTGTTTAGCGGGGGGGCCGCAGATACGCAGTATTTT. This gives the protein CASSPLLFSGGAADTQYF. The chain recombines TRBV7-2 with TRBJ2-3; 11 nucleotides line up with TRBD2. The CDR3 has 18 amino acids. Germline V gives CDR1 SGHTA, CDR2 FQGNSA. The V segment lost 5 bases and the J segment 4 bases; nucleotides outside the gene matches: 14.

This chain links TRBV24-1 with TRBJ2-3, with 8 bases matching TRBD1. The CDR3 covers 16 residues. Germline V gene lookup returns CDR1 KGHDR and CDR2 SFDVKD. The V gene end was trimmed by 6 bases and the J gene end by 3 bases; junction bases not matched to a gene: 10. This CDR3 is CATSHPTGGQTDTQYF. CDR3 bases: TGTGCCACCAGTCATCCTACAGGGGGTCAAACAGATACGCAGTATTTT.

V is TRBV2 and J is TRBJ2-5; D assignment may be TRBD1 or TRBD2 (6 bases each). V was cut by 4 bases and J by 3 bases, with 12 bases left in between. This CDR3 spans 14 amino acids. Germline V CDR1 and CDR2: SNHLY, FYNNEI. CDR3 DNA: TGTGCCAGCAGTGCCGGGGGCTACGAAGAGACCCAGTACTTC. Its translation is CASSAGGYEETQYF.

The chain has TRBV20-1 and TRBJ2-7; D remains unclear. Germline V gives CDR1 DFQATT, CDR2 SNEGSKA (reference sequence). The CDR3 covers 12 residues. The V and J ends lost 3 bases and 1 base respectively, with 7 bases between them. CDR3 DNA sequence: TGCAGTGCTAGTGGGGATTCCTACGAGCAGTACGTC. It specifies CSASGDSYEQYV.

The chain has TRBV13 and TRBJ1-1, with D possibly being TRBD1 (5 bases). Germline V lookup: CDR1 PRHDT, CDR2 FYEKMQ (reference sequence). The CDR3 runs 13 residues. The germline V and J ends were trimmed by 5 bases and 10 bases, with 17 bases remaining between them. The CDR3 here is CASSRARGRGAFF. DNA of the CDR3: TGTGCCAGCAGCCGCGCTAGGGGACGGGGAGCTTTCTTT.

This clonotype was found a few times. The chain uses TRBV5-4 and TRBJ2-3, with TRBD1 matching over 8 bases. Per germline, CDR1 SGHNT and CDR2 YYREEE (reference sequence). The length of the CDR3 is 15 residues. Unmatched junction bases numbered 1, after V lost 1 base and J lost 0 bases. The DNA for the CDR3 is TGTGCCAGCAGCTTGCCAGGGGGCAGCACAGATACGCAGTATTTT. This sequence encodes CASSLPGGSTDTQYF.

The genes are TRBV4-2 and TRBJ2-3; D unclear. The V gene lost 4 bases and the J gene lost 6 bases, with 11 bases spanning the gap. This CDR3 contains 13 residues. Germline values: CDR1 LGHNA, CDR2 YNFKEQ. The CDR3 loop is CASSPWHSDTQYF. The CDR3 DNA reads as TGTGCCAGCAGCCCATGGCACTCGGATACGCAGTATTTT.

This clonotype showed up many times. This chain joins TRBV20-1 and TRBJ1-2; D is ambiguous. This CDR3 has 12 residues. The germline V and J ends were trimmed by 3 bases and 4 bases, with 9 bases remaining between them. Per the germline V gene, CDR1 is DFQATT and CDR2 is SNEGSKA (reference sequence). The CDR3 DNA sequence: TGCAGTGCTAGGGACCCGATCTATGGCTACACCTTC. Encoded protein: CSARDPIYGYTF.

In its sample, this clonotype was seen many times. The genes are TRBV19 and TRBJ1-1, with D perhaps TRBD1 (5 bases). CDR1 and CDR2 (germline): LNHDA, SQIVND (reference sequence). The CDR3 is 15 residues long. V lost 8 bases and J 6 bases, leaving 22 bases between the germline ends. The CDR3 protein is CASSMRRDLGAEAFF. CDR3 DNA sequence: TGTGCCAGTTCGATGAGGAGGGATTTGGGGGCTGAAGCTTTCTTT.

In its sample, this clonotype was seen a few times. The V and J genes are TRBV10-1 and TRBJ2-1; 11 positions agree with TRBD2. CDR1 and CDR2 from the germline V gene are WNHNN and SYGVQD (reference sequence). Trimming removed 8 bases from V and 4 bases from J; junction bases left unmatched: 4. This CDR3 has 14 amino acids. The DNA for the CDR3 is TGCGCCAGCCTCCGACTAGCGGGGTACAATGAGCAGTTCTTC. Its protein is CASLRLAGYNEQFF.

About this clonotype itself: A read error is possible here, since a much larger clone lies one base away. This chain joins TRBV14 and TRBJ2-1; no definite D call. The CDR3 length is 15 residues. CDR1 SGHDN and CDR2 FVKESK come from the germline V gene. The CDR3 nucleotides read TGTGCCAGCAGCCAAGTATGGGTGGCCTACAGTGAGCAGTTCTTC. Translated, it gives CASSQVWVAYSEQFF.

This clonotype was observed many times. V is TRBV12-3 or TRBV12-4 and J is TRBJ1-2; D unresolved. Trimming removed 1 base from V and 2 bases from J, with 5 bases in between. The CDR3 is 13 amino acids. The CDR3 protein is CASSLDWNYGYTF. The CDR3 DNA is TGTGCCAGCAGTTTAGACTGGAACTATGGCTACACCTTC.

The chain has TRBV7-9 and TRBJ2-7; TRBD1 agrees at 8 bases. This CDR3 has 13 residues. Germline trimming cut 5 bases from V and 4 bases from J; bases unmatched to any gene: 4. Germline V gene lookup returns CDR1 SEHNR and CDR2 FQNEAQ (reference sequence). The CDR3, as DNA: TGTGCCAGCAGCACCGGGACAGGTTACGAGCAGTACTTC. Translated, it gives CASSTGTGYEQYF.

Remarks on this clonotype: A read error is possible here, since a much larger clone lies one base away. The V call is TRBV11-2, the J call TRBJ1-5; 9 bases are a match to TRBD1. Germline CDR1 is SGHAT and CDR2 is FQNNGV. The J segment lost 0 bases and the V segment lost 6 bases, leaving 3 bases of the junction unmatched. The CDR3 loop spans 15 amino acids. The DNA of the CDR3 is TGTGCCAGCAGAGGACAGGGGCATAGCAATCAGCCCCAGCATTTT. Translation gives CASRGQGHSNQPQHF. Complete variable domain (other parts from reference TRBV11-2 and TRBJ1-5): EAGVAQSPRYKIIEKRQSVAFWCNPISGHATLYWYQQILGQGPKLLIQFQNNGVVDDSQLPKDRFSAERLKGVDSTLKIQPAKLEDSAVYLCASRGQGHSNQPQHFGDGTRLSIL.

Only a few counts were recorded for this clonotype. The chain joins TRBV5-8 to TRBJ2-3; D is possibly TRBD1 or TRBD2 (6 bases each). Per germline, CDR1 SGHTS and CDR2 YDEGEE. V was clipped by 6 bases and J by 1 base, with 15 bases between them. This CDR3 has 15 amino acids. Written as DNA, the CDR3 is TGTGCCAGCACCCCCTTGGGGGGCGGCACAGATACGCAGTATTTT. This gives the protein CASTPLGGGTDTQYF.

V and J are TRBV18 and TRBJ2-4; perhaps TRBD1 as D (5 bases). The better agreement between TRBJ1-2 and the DNA end casts doubt on the J call. The CDR3 contains 13 residues. Germline CDR1 KGHSH, CDR2 LQKENI. The CDR3 DNA is TGTGCCAGCTCGCACACAGGAGGCTATGGCTACACCTTC. It encodes CASSHTGGYGYTF.

About this clonotype itself: With a far larger clone one base away, a read error is the likely cause. The rearrangement uses TRBV12-3 or TRBV12-4 and TRBJ2-3, with a possible D match to TRBD2 (6 bases). The CDR3 is 12 residues long. CDR3 nucleotides: TGTGCCAGCAGCTTAGTAGGGACTGAAGCTCTCTTT. Protein sequence: CASSLVGTEALF.

This clonotype was counted a few times. The rearrangement uses TRBV4-3 and TRBJ2-2; D assignment may be TRBD1 or TRBD2 (5 bases each). Trimming stripped 0 bases from V and 1 base from J, with 15 bases between. The CDR3 consists of 18 residues. From germline, CDR1 is LGHNA and CDR2 YSLEER. In DNA form, the CDR3 reads TGCGCCAGCAGCCAAGATTGGAGCGAGGGGTTGAACACCGGGGAGCTGTTTTTT. Translation: CASSQDWSEGLNTGELFF.

The genes are TRBV6-1 and TRBJ2-7; D not certain. CDR1 and CDR2 (germline): MNHNS, SASEGT. V lost 6 bases to trimming and J lost 5 bases, with 11 bases between them. The length of the CDR3 is 12 residues. This CDR3 is CASRGLIHEQYF. CDR3 DNA: TGTGCCAGCAGGGGCTTGATACACGAGCAGTACTTC.

In its sample, this clonotype was seen many times. The chain joins TRBV20-1 to TRBJ1-2, with TRBD1 identical over 9 bases. V lost 2 bases and J lost 3; bases outside the gene matches: 7. From germline, CDR1 is DFQATT and CDR2 SNEGSKA (reference sequence). The CDR3 is 15 residues long. CDR3 amino acids: CSARLTDRGDYGYTF. DNA for the CDR3: TGCAGTGCTAGATTAACGGACAGGGGTGACTATGGCTACACCTTC.

CDR3 bases: TGCGCCAGCAGCCAAGTGTCTTCCCTAGCGGGGGCAACAGATACGCAGTATTTT. Translated, it gives CASSQVSSLAGATDTQYF. The chain recombines TRBV4-3 with TRBJ2-3, with 10 bases aligning to TRBD2. Germline-derived CDR1 and CDR2 are LGHNA and YSLEER. Trimming cost V 1 base and J 3 bases; bases outside gene matches: 10. The CDR3 runs to 18 residues.

The V call is TRBV29-1, the J call TRBJ2-7, with TRBD1 identical over 7 bases. J gave up 2 bases and V 5 bases, and 6 bases lay outside the gene matches. Germline V gene lookup returns CDR1 SQVTM and CDR2 ANQGSEA. CDR3 length equals 13 residues. The CDR3 protein is CSVLRQGTYEQYF. CDR3 sequence (DNA): TGCAGCGTTCTAAGACAGGGTACCTACGAGCAGTACTTC.